Below, 20 T cell receptor beta chains from the same sample are listed, as sequenced in a study of T cells in Graves' hyperthyroidism and ophthalmopathy. Amplified regions were TCR beta CDR3 sequences from RNA transcripts. First-round RT-PCR of the TCR CDR3 relied on the HTBI primer set. TCRdb redid the calling of the multiplex PCR reads with MiXCR, one entry per CDR3 protein. This sample has roughly 380,000 distinct CDR3 sequences, with about 13% found just once. Sequencing used blood. The source of these receptors is a man aged 25 to 40 with Graves' hyperthyroidism that later progressed to Graves' ophthalmopathy.

A few counts support this clonotype. V gene TRBV20-1 combines with J gene TRBJ2-5, with D maybe TRBD1 (6 bases). CDR1 and CDR2 from the germline V gene are DFQATT and SNEGSKA (reference sequence). V was clipped by 1 base and J by 0 bases, with 12 bases between them. This CDR3 is 15 amino acids long. In DNA, the CDR3 is TGCAGTGCTAGAGCCCGGACAGAACACCAAGAGACCCAGTACTTC. Protein sequence: CSARARTEHQETQYF.

This clonotype was found many times. This chain uses TRBV12-3 or TRBV12-4 with TRBJ1-6, with a tentative D call TRBD1 (6 bases). CDR3 length: 12 residues. The V and J ends lost 6 bases and 15 bases respectively, with 15 bases between them. CDR3 DNA: TGTGCCAGCAGACACAGGGCATCGGGCCTCCACTTT. Translated, it gives CASRHRASGLHF.

This clonotype appeared a few times. This may stem from a read error, because a much larger clone lies one nucleotide away. The J gene is TRBJ1-1, the V gene TRBV12-3 or TRBV12-4; 8 nucleotides line up with TRBD1. The CDR3 covers 16 residues. Losses at the gene ends were 6 bases for V and 3 bases for J; bases not matched to a gene: 12. The CDR3 DNA reads as TGTGCCAGCAGACAACAGGGGGGAAGGAAGGACACTGAAGCTTTCTTT. It codes for CASRQQGGRKDTEAFF.

This clonotype was counted many times. The CDR3 DNA sequence: TGCGCCAGCAGCTCCCTACAGTACCCCACAGATACGCAGTATTTT. It translates to CASSSLQYPTDTQYF. The chain employs TRBV5-1 and TRBJ2-3, with no clear D. The CDR3 loop spans 15 amino acids. In germline, CDR1 is SGHRS, CDR2 YFSETQ. With 3 bases removed from V and 2 bases from J, the gap between germline ends came to 13 bases. The complete variable domain, with remaining parts taken from reference TRBV5-1 and TRBJ2-3, reads KAGVTQTPRYLIKTRGQQVTLSCSPISGHRSVSWYQQTPGQGLQFLFEYFSETQRNKGNFPGRFSGRQFSNSRSEMNVSTLELGDSALYLCASSSLQYPTDTQYFGPGTRLTVL.

The table lists this clonotype with many counts. This chain uses TRBV30 with TRBJ1-1; a possible D gene is TRBD1 (6 bases). The germline V and J ends were trimmed by 5 bases and 1 base, with 11 bases remaining between them. Germline V gene data show CDR1 as GTSNPN and CDR2 as SVGIG (reference sequence). The CDR3 contains 13 residues. The DNA for the CDR3 is TGTGCCTGGGGAGACAGGTGGAACACTGAAGCTTTCTTT. It is translated as CAWGDRWNTEAFF.

This clonotype was observed a single time. Given a much more abundant clone one base away, this may be a read error. The rearrangement joins TRBV6-5 to TRBJ2-5; D is possibly TRBD1 (5 bases). CDR1 and CDR2 from the germline V gene are MNHEY and SVGAGI. The CDR3 is made up of 15 amino acids. This CDR3 reads CSSSSHWGTQETQYF. DNA of the CDR3: TGTTCCAGCAGTTCCCACTGGGGCACTCAAGAGACCCAGTACTTC.

This clonotype was seen at least ten times. Written as DNA, the CDR3 is TGTGCCAGCAGCTTTCCCCACAGCGGCACTGAAGCTTTCTTT. It codes for CASSFPHSGTEAFF. The chain couples TRBV11-3 to TRBJ1-1, with D unclear. With 3 bases removed from V and 4 bases from J, the gap between germline ends came to 12 bases. CDR1 and CDR2 (germline): SGHNT, YENEEA. CDR3 size: 14 residues. Looking up the rest from reference TRBV11-3 and TRBJ1-1 gives the full variable domain: EAGVVQSPRYKIIEKKQPVAFWCNPISGHNTLYWYLQNLGQGPELLIRYENEEAVDDSQLPKDRFSAERLKGVDSTLKIQPAELGDSAVYLCASSFPHSGTEAFFGQGTRLTVV.

The rearrangement uses TRBV2 and TRBJ2-1; possibly TRBD1 or TRBD2 for D (5 bases each). Trimming took off 7 bases at V and 7 bases at J, with 14 bases between the two ends. CDR3 length: 13 amino acids. Germline CDR1 reads SNHLY; CDR2 reads FYNNEI. The chain's CDR3 is CASKGPQRNEQFF. The CDR3, as DNA: TGTGCCAGCAAGGGACCCCAGAGGAATGAGCAGTTCTTC.

This clonotype occurred a few times. This chain uses TRBV3-1 with TRBJ1-5, with a tentative D call TRBD1 (6 bases). This CDR3 has 15 amino acids. V lost 0 bases to trimming and J lost 7 bases, with 13 bases between them. Germline values: CDR1 LGHDT, CDR2 YNNKEL (reference sequence). CDR3 protein: CASSQDRGAGQPQHF. In DNA, the CDR3 is TGTGCCAGCAGCCAAGATCGGGGGGCCGGGCAGCCCCAGCATTTT.

The chain employs TRBV10-3 and TRBJ2-7; 15 nucleotides align to TRBD2. The CDR3 is 16 amino acids. V trimming: 0 bases; J trimming: 6 bases; junction bases outside the gene matches: 3. CDR1 and CDR2 (germline): ENHRY, SYGVKD. The CDR3 DNA reads as TGTGCCATCAGTGAGTCGGGACTAGCGGGGGGCTCCGAGCAGTACTTC. Protein product: CAISESGLAGGSEQYF.

This clonotype occurred many times. DNA for the CDR3: TGTGCCAGCATTCAGGGGGGCTTCAACGGGGAGCTGTTTTTT. Translating it yields CASIQGGFNGELFF. The chain combines TRBV28 with TRBJ2-2; TRBD1 might be the D (7 bases). This CDR3 spans 14 amino acids. V lost 7 bases and J 7 bases, leaving 16 bases between the germline ends. Per the germline V gene, CDR1 is MDHEN and CDR2 is SYDVKM.

This clonotype was seen at least ten times. In DNA form, the CDR3 reads TGCAGTGCTAGAGTCCTACTCCCGGGACAGGCCCATGAGCAGTTCTTC. Translating it yields CSARVLLPGQAHEQFF. The chain uses TRBV20-1 and TRBJ2-1, with TRBD1 matching over 8 bases. Germline CDR1 reads DFQATT; CDR2 reads SNEGSKA (reference sequence). J was trimmed by 8 bases and V by 1 base; bases with no gene match: 13. The length of the CDR3 is 16 residues.

In this sample, this clonotype turned up many times. Written as DNA, the CDR3 is TGCGCCAGCAGCGAATTTTCGGGCACAGATACGCAGTATTTT. Its translation is CASSEFSGTDTQYF. The V and J genes are TRBV5-1 and TRBJ2-3; D not certain. V was clipped by 4 bases and J by 1 base, with 10 bases between them. Per germline, CDR1 SGHRS and CDR2 YFSETQ. The CDR3 covers 14 residues. The complete variable domain, with remaining parts taken from reference TRBV5-1 and TRBJ2-3, reads KAGVTQTPRYLIKTRGQQVTLSCSPISGHRSVSWYQQTPGQGLQFLFEYFSETQRNKGNFPGRFSGRQFSNSRSEMNVSTLELGDSALYLCASSEFSGTDTQYFGPGTRLTVL.

In this sample, this clonotype turned up many times. The chain uses TRBV12-3 or TRBV12-4 and TRBJ2-7, with 10 bases identical to TRBD1. V gave up 6 bases and J gave up 7 bases; unmatched junction bases: 9. CDR3 length: 14 residues. In nucleotides, the CDR3 is TGTGCCAGCAGCCTGGGACAGGGGTTGGATGAGCAGTACTTC. Translation: CASSLGQGLDEQYF.

This clonotype was observed many times. The CDR3 region is CASRLTGGSNQPQHF. CDR3 nucleotide sequence: TGTGCCAGCAGATTGACAGGGGGCAGCAATCAGCCCCAGCATTTT. The chain combines TRBV28 with TRBJ1-5; TRBD1 aligns across 10 bases. V lost 6 bases and J lost 1; bases outside the gene matches: 3. CDR1 is MDHEN and CDR2 is SYDVKM in the germline V gene. This CDR3 is built from 15 residues.

This clonotype appeared many times. The chain joins TRBV12-3 or TRBV12-4 to TRBJ1-2; D not resolved. V was clipped by 3 bases and J by 4 bases, with 9 bases between them. This CDR3 is built from 13 residues. The CDR3 nucleotides read TGTGCCAGCAGTTTTGAGGCAGCCTATGGCTACACCTTC. Amino acid sequence: CASSFEAAYGYTF.

This clonotype was recorded at least ten times. The V gene is TRBV20-1, the J gene TRBJ2-1; 12 bases line up with TRBD2. CDR3 size: 16 residues. Germline-derived CDR1 and CDR2 are DFQATT and SNEGSKA (reference sequence). J lost 8 bases, V lost 1 base, and 9 bases had no gene match. In DNA form, the CDR3 reads TGCAGTGCTAGAGCTAGCGGGGGGGCCTGGATGTATGAGCAGTTCTTC. Amino acids: CSARASGGAWMYEQFF.

This clonotype occurred many times. The V gene is TRBV18, the J gene TRBJ2-5, with D tentatively TRBD1 (6 bases). Germline CDR1 and CDR2: KGHSH and LQKENI. Trimming left V 3 bases short and J 1 base short, with 9 bases between. The CDR3 is 14 amino acids. The CDR3 DNA sequence: TGTGCCAGCTCACCTGGACAGATCCAAGAGACCCAGTACTTC. It translates to CASSPGQIQETQYF. Drawing the rest from reference TRBV18 and TRBJ2-5, the complete variable domain is NAGVMQNPRHLVRRRGQEARLRCSPMKGHSHVYWYRQLPEEGLKFMVYLQKENIIDESGMPKERFSAEFPKEGPSILRIQQVVRGDSAAYFCASSPGQIQETQYFGPGTRLLVL.

This clonotype was seen only a few times. The chain is built from TRBV18 and TRBJ2-5; TRBD2 aligns across 7 bases. The CDR3 spans 15 residues. Germline V CDR1 and CDR2: KGHSH, LQKENI. The V and J ends lost 4 bases and 7 bases, in that order; junction bases with no gene match: 12. Here the CDR3 DNA reads TGTGCCAGCTCACGGGAGGGCCCCCCAAGTGGGACCCAGTACTTC. Translating it yields CASSREGPPSGTQYF.

At least ten counts were recorded for this clonotype. The chain couples TRBV7-9 to TRBJ2-7, with TRBD1 matching 7 bases. The CDR3 sequence is 15 residues long. Germline V lookup: CDR1 SEHNR, CDR2 FQNEAQ (reference sequence). V was pared by 2 bases and J by 2 bases, with 6 bases of the junction left unmatched. In DNA form, the CDR3 reads TGTGCCAGCAGCTTAACGACAGGGAACCCCTACGAGCAGTACTTC. It encodes CASSLTTGNPYEQYF.